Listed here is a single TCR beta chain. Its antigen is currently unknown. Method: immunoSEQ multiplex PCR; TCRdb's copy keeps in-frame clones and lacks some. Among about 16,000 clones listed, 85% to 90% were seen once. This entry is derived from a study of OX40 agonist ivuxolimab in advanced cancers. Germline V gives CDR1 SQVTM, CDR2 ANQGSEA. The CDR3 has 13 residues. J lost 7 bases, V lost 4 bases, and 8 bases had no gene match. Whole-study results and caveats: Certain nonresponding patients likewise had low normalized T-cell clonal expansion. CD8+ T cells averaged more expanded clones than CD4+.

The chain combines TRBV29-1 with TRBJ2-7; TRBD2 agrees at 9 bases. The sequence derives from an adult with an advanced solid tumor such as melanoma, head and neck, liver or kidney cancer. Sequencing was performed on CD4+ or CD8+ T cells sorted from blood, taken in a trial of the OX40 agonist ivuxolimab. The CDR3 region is CSVVAGGKGEQYF. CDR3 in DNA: TGCAGCGTTGTGGCGGGGGGGAAAGGAGAGCAGTACTTC.